These 3 T cell receptor beta chains originate from one sample sequenced in a study of T cell responses to AZD1222 COVID-19 vaccine. The repertoire was sequenced with immunoSEQ multiplex PCR; TCRdb's copy has only in-frame clones and lacks some. The sample gives around 130,000 clones, 88% of which show up once; roughly 3% is in the top ten. Sequences were derived from peripheral blood, sampled on day 0 of AZD1222 vaccination. The receptor set was obtained from an adult in good health.

The CDR3 reads CASSPRAANTDTQYF. CDR3 nucleotides: TGTGCCAGCAGCCCCAGGGCGGCGAACACAGATACGCAGTATTTT. This chain joins TRBV6-5 and TRBJ2-3; perhaps TRBD1 as D (5 bases). The V end was cut by 6 bases, the J end by 2 bases, with 15 bases between. The germline gives CDR1 MNHEY, CDR2 SVGAGI. The CDR3 spans 15 residues.

V usage is TRBV6-9 and J usage is TRBJ2-2; 10 nucleotides agree with TRBD2. This CDR3 has 19 residues. The germline V gene encodes CDR1 MNHGY and CDR2 SVAAGI. V was clipped by 1 base and J by 7 bases; unmatched bases: 15. CDR3 amino acids: CASSYYCRGLAGAGGELFF. The DNA for the CDR3 is TGTGCCAGCAGTTATTATTGTAGGGGGCTAGCGGGAGCTGGCGGGGAGCTGTTTTTT.

The chain has TRBV2 and TRBJ1-1; D is undetermined. Trimming removed 8 bases from V and 1 base from J, with 5 bases in between. Germline V gene lookup returns CDR1 SNHLY and CDR2 FYNNEI. There are 11 residues in the CDR3. The CDR3 bases are TGTGCCAGCGTCGGGAACACTGAAGCTTTCTTT. This gives the protein CASVGNTEAFF.